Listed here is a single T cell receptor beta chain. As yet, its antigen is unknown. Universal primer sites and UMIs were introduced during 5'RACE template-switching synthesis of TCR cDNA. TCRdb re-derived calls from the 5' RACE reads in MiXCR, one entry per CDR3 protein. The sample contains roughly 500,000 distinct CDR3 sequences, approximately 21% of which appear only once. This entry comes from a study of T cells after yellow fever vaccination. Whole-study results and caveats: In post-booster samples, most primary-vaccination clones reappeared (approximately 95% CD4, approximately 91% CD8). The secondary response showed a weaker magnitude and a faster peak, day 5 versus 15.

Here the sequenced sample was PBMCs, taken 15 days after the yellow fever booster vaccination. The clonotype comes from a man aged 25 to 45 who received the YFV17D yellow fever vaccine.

The CDR3 here is CASSQDKREAPDTQYF. Here the CDR3 DNA reads TGCGCCAGCAGCCAAGATAAGCGGGAGGCGCCAGATACGCAGTATTTT. This chain connects TRBV4-3 to TRBJ2-3; 9 bases line up with TRBD2. There are 16 residues in the CDR3. V was pared by 0 bases and J by 4 bases, with 5 bases of the junction left unmatched. CDR1 is LGHNA, CDR2 YSLEER, per germline.